The T cell receptor beta chain under discussion was sequenced for a study of blood T cell repertoires in COVID-19. Study-level background: T cells, B-cell-depleted T cells, or PBMCs supplied cDNA or gDNA.

Per the original data handling: Amplification of reference gene primers provided the estimated nucleated cell counts. The protocol was immunoSEQ multiplex PCR, while the TCRdb copy is restricted to in-frame clones and leaves out a portion. That table furnishes V, J and clone size, whereas the DNA furnished D and trimming. The data contain around 500,000 clones, over 75% of them seen just once; the ten biggest clones take up roughly 3.2%. V gave up 0 bases and J gave up 4 bases, with 15 bases separating them. This CDR3 has 16 residues. Germline V gene lookup returns CDR1 LNHNV and CDR2 YYDKDF (reference sequence).

The rearrangement links TRBV15 to TRBJ1-1; D is possibly TRBD1 (5 bases). The source of this sequence is a human donor in a cohort sampled during active COVID-19. Sequencing was carried out using peripheral blood. The CDR3 DNA follows: TGTGCCACCAGCAGAGATGGGGGAATGGGGGGCACTGAAGCTTTCTTT. This encodes CATSRDGGMGGTEAFF.